These 30 T cell receptor beta chains were all obtained from the same sample, sequenced in a study of blood T cell repertoires in COVID-19. Libraries were prepared by immunoSEQ multiplex PCR; TCRdb keeps only in-frame clonotypes and omits some of them. The data contain approximately 31,000 clones, about 88% of them seen just once; the ten biggest clones take up about 12%. Sequenced material: peripheral blood. Receptors were obtained from a man in his 70s with active COVID-19.

The rearrangement uses TRBV24-1 and TRBJ2-5, with TRBD1 matching over 12 bases. Germline-derived CDR1 and CDR2 are KGHDR and SFDVKD. CDR3 size: 17 residues. The V gene end was trimmed by 4 bases and the J gene end by 5 bases; junction bases not matched to a gene: 10. The CDR3 spells CATSDRRDRGRGETQYF. CDR3 DNA: TGTGCCACCAGTGACCGACGGGACAGGGGGCGCGGGGAGACCCAGTACTTC.

This clone was counted only a few times. The chain recombines TRBV28 with TRBJ2-7; 11 bases line up with TRBD2. The CDR3 is made up of 17 amino acids. CDR1 and CDR2 from the germline V gene are MDHEN and SYDVKM. V was clipped by 6 bases and J by 0 bases; unmatched bases: 10. The CDR3: CASRVASGRLTSYEQYF. CDR3 DNA sequence: TGTGCCAGCAGGGTGGCTAGCGGGAGGTTAACCTCCTACGAGCAGTACTTC. Using reference TRBV28 and TRBJ2-7 for the parts outside the CDR3, the full variable domain is DVKVTQSSRYLVKRTGEKVFLECVQDMDHENMFWYRQDPGLGLRLIYFSYDVKMKEKGDIPEGYSVSREKKERFSLILESASTNQTSMYLCASRVASGRLTSYEQYFGPGTRLTVT.

The chain employs TRBV13 and TRBJ1-2, with D possibly being TRBD1 (6 bases). Germline values: CDR1 PRHDT, CDR2 FYEKMQ (reference sequence). V lost 5 bases to trimming and J lost 5 bases, with 12 bases between them. The CDR3 extends over 13 amino acids. The CDR3 is CASSQGGTYGYTF. CDR3 coding DNA: TGTGCCAGCAGCCAAGGGGGTACATATGGCTACACCTTC.

The V gene is TRBV5-4, the J gene TRBJ2-5, with 7 positions matching TRBD2. The V gene end was trimmed by 0 bases and the J gene end by 7 bases; junction bases not matched to a gene: 6. Per germline, CDR1 SGHNT and CDR2 YYREEE (reference sequence). This CDR3 has 14 residues. CDR3 nucleotide sequence: TGTGCCAGCAGCTTGGATTGGACGGGAGGGACCCAGTACTTC. Encoded protein: CASSLDWTGGTQYF.

This clone has only one observation. The V gene is TRBV5-4, the J gene TRBJ2-1; 7 positions agree with TRBD1. Germline CDR1 reads SGHNT; CDR2 reads YYREEE (reference sequence). The length of the CDR3 is 15 residues. V dropped 6 bases and J dropped 4; count of bases not matched to a gene: 10. The CDR3 DNA is TGTGCCAGCATCTCCTTAGGGGGCGATTACAATGAGCAGTTCTTC. It encodes CASISLGGDYNEQFF. Full variable domain (remainder filled in from reference TRBV5-4 and TRBJ2-1): ETGVTQSPTHLIKTRGQQVTLRCSSQSGHNTVSWYQQALGQGPQFIFQYYREEENGRGNFPPRFSGLQFPNYSSELNVNALELDDSALYLCASISLGGDYNEQFFGPGTRLTVL.

The CDR3 nucleotides are TGCGCCAGCACGGCAGGGGCAAACGTTGGCGCTGAAGCTTTCTTT. Translation: CASTAGANVGAEAFF. V gene TRBV5-1 combines with J gene TRBJ1-1; TRBD1 might be the D (6 bases). Germline V CDR1 and CDR2: SGHRS, YFSETQ. Trimming took off 6 bases at V and 6 bases at J, with 21 bases between the two ends. The CDR3 loop spans 15 amino acids.

This clone has only a few counts. The chain uses TRBV6-5 and TRBJ1-2; D call uncertain. Trimming removed 6 bases at V and 8 bases at J, with 13 bases between. The germline CDR1 and CDR2 sequences are MNHEY and SVGAGI. CDR3 length equals 12 residues. For the CDR3, the DNA is TGTGCCAGCAGACGATGGAGGGCGGGCTACACCTTC. Protein product: CASRRWRAGYTF.

The chain is built from TRBV5-1 and TRBJ1-1; tentative D call: TRBD1 (5 bases). Germline loops: CDR1 SGHRS, CDR2 YFSETQ. The CDR3 is 15 residues long. V was cut by 2 bases and J by 6 bases, with 17 bases left in between. CDR3 bases: TGCGCCAGCAGCTTACTATCCGGGACTCAGTCTGAAGCTTTCTTT. It yields the protein CASSLLSGTQSEAFF.

The DNA for the CDR3 is TGTGCCAGCAGGACAGGAGGATTCACTGAAGCTTTCTTT. It codes for CASRTGGFTEAFF. The rearrangement uses TRBV25-1 and TRBJ1-1, with D perhaps TRBD1 (6 bases). The length of the CDR3 is 13 residues. V dropped 6 bases and J dropped 4 bases, with 12 bases sitting between them. The germline gives CDR1 MGHDK, CDR2 SYGVNS.

The chain combines TRBV11-2 with TRBJ2-1, with TRBD1 as a possible D gene (6 bases). V shed 3 bases and J shed 2 bases, with 11 bases lying between them. The V gene's germline CDR1 is SGHAT and CDR2 FQNNGV. CDR3 length: 15 amino acids. The CDR3 DNA is TGTGCCAGCAGCTTGTCCGGACAGACCTACAATGAGCAGTTCTTC. Its translation: CASSLSGQTYNEQFF.

The gene calls are TRBV21-1 and TRBJ2-3; the table's D call of TRBD2 was not tested on the DNA. TRBV21-1 is described as a pseudogene. This CDR3 is built from 16 residues. The CDR3 region has the DNA TGTGCCAGCAGCAAAGAGGCCAGTCAAAGGAGAGATACGCAGTATTTT. This translates into CASSKEASQRRDTQYF.

The genes are TRBV5-6 and TRBJ2-1; 8 bases are a match to TRBD2. V was pared by 4 bases and J by 9 bases, with 15 bases of the junction left unmatched. The CDR3 is 16 amino acids. Germline V gene data show CDR1 as SGHDT and CDR2 as YYEEEE. For the CDR3, the DNA is TGTGCCAGCAGCCTGGTGAGTGCGGGAGGTAGGAGTGAGCAGTTCTTC. It translates to CASSLVSAGGRSEQFF.

V is TRBV6-6 and J is TRBJ1-5; 8 bases fit TRBD1. The CDR3 is 13 amino acids. The trim removed 7 bases at V and 7 bases at J, leaving 6 bases unmatched. Germline CDR1 and CDR2: MNHNY and SVGAGI (reference sequence). The chain's CDR3 is CASTRTGNQPQHF. In DNA form, the CDR3 reads TGTGCCAGCACCAGGACAGGGAACCAGCCCCAGCATTTT.

The J gene is TRBJ2-1, the V gene TRBV27, with 7 bases matching TRBD2. J gave up 6 bases and V 5 bases, and 13 bases lay outside the gene matches. The CDR3 has 16 residues. Germline lookup yields CDR1 MNHEY and CDR2 SMNVEV (reference sequence). CDR3 in DNA: TGTGCCAGCAGTCTAAAACTAGCGAAGGTCATCAATGAGCAGTTCTTC. Translating gives CASSLKLAKVINEQFF.

The genes are TRBV7-3 and TRBJ1-1; no definite D call. Germline V gene lookup returns CDR1 SGHTA and CDR2 FQGTGA. This CDR3 has 14 residues. Trimming stripped 5 bases from V and 1 base from J, with 11 bases between. CDR3 in amino acids: CASSLTDKNTEAFF. CDR3 DNA sequence: TGTGCCAGCAGCCTTACCGACAAGAACACTGAAGCTTTCTTT.

The CDR3 DNA is TGTGCCAGCAGCTTAGGCGGGACCGTCTCCTACAATGAGCAGTTCTTC. It translates to CASSLGGTVSYNEQFF. The chain couples TRBV7-2 to TRBJ2-1, with D tentatively TRBD2 (6 bases). Germline V gene lookup returns CDR1 SGHTA and CDR2 FQGNSA. Trimming removed 1 base at V and 0 bases at J, with 10 bases between. CDR3 size: 16 residues.

The rearrangement uses TRBV10-3 and TRBJ1-1; D remains unclear. Germline lookup yields CDR1 ENHRY and CDR2 SYGVKD. The germline V and J ends were trimmed by 3 bases and 5 bases, with 19 bases remaining between them. The CDR3 runs 16 residues. The CDR3 DNA follows: TGTGCCATCAGTGACCCTCTCGGATCCCGAGGAACTGAAGCTTTCTTT. Protein product: CAISDPLGSRGTEAFF.

CDR3 DNA sequence: TGTGCCAGCAGCTTAGCGGGGAGTTCGACCTACGAGCAGTACTTC. Translation: CASSLAGSSTYEQYF. The chain has TRBV11-2 and TRBJ2-7; TRBD2 might be the D (5 bases). The CDR3 loop spans 15 amino acids. Germline loops: CDR1 SGHAT, CDR2 FQNNGV. The V end was cut by 1 base, the J end by 2 bases, with 12 bases between. The full variable domain, completed using reference TRBV11-2 and TRBJ2-7, is EAGVAQSPRYKIIEKRQSVAFWCNPISGHATLYWYQQILGQGPKLLIQFQNNGVVDDSQLPKDRFSAERLKGVDSTLKIQPAKLEDSAVYLCASSLAGSSTYEQYFGPGTRLTVT.

This clone was counted between two and nine times. The V gene is TRBV18, the J gene TRBJ1-2; D ambiguous. Per the germline V gene, CDR1 is KGHSH and CDR2 is LQKENI. The CDR3 extends over 15 amino acids. Trimming removed 3 bases from V and 2 bases from J, with 13 bases in between. The CDR3 here is CASSPGIGPNYGYTF. DNA for the CDR3: TGTGCCAGCTCACCCGGGATTGGGCCGAACTATGGCTACACCTTC.

The rearrangement joins TRBV7-2 to TRBJ2-3, with TRBD2 matching 7 bases. CDR3 size: 14 residues. With V trimmed by 3 bases and J by 1 base, 1 base remained unmatched. Germline loops: CDR1 SGHTA, CDR2 FQGNSA. This CDR3 is CASSFREGTDTQYF. The CDR3 bases are TGTGCCAGCAGCTTTCGGGAGGGCACAGATACGCAGTATTTT.

The J gene is TRBJ2-3, the V gene TRBV7-2, with unresolved D. V was pared by 5 bases and J by 4 bases, with 7 bases between. This CDR3 contains 12 residues. Germline V gives CDR1 SGHTA, CDR2 FQGNSA. The CDR3 reads CASSPRADTQYF. CDR3 sequence (DNA): TGTGCCAGCAGCCCTAGAGCAGATACGCAGTATTTT.

The chain is built from TRBV6-1 and TRBJ2-1; D may be TRBD2 (6 bases). The CDR3 length is 12 residues. The germline V gene has CDR1 MNHNS and CDR2 SASEGT. Trimming cost V 1 base and J 10 bases, with 8 bases left between them. The CDR3 coding sequence is TGTGCCAGCAGTGAAGTTGGGAGGGAGCAGTTCTTC. Protein product: CASSEVGREQFF.

The chain couples TRBV2 to TRBJ1-1; the match to TRBD1 covers 9 bases. CDR3 length: 15 amino acids. The junction had 5 bases not matched to a gene; V was cut back by 5 bases and J by 1 base. CDR1 is SNHLY, CDR2 FYNNEI, per germline. CDR3 region: CASSSQGAANTEAFF. CDR3 sequence (DNA): TGTGCCAGCAGTTCACAGGGGGCAGCGAACACTGAAGCTTTCTTT.

The chain recombines TRBV11-2 with TRBJ2-1; perhaps TRBD1 as D (5 bases). This CDR3 spans 16 amino acids. From germline, CDR1 is SGHAT and CDR2 FQNNGV. With 1 base removed from V and 5 bases from J, the gap between germline ends came to 15 bases. The CDR3 DNA sequence: TGTGCCAGCAGCTTAGCTAGGGGCCGTCAAGACAATGAGCAGTTCTTC. Translation: CASSLARGRQDNEQFF.

The V call is TRBV7-6, the J call TRBJ2-1; 9 bases are shared with TRBD2. Germline loops: CDR1 SGHVS, CDR2 FNYEAQ. The CDR3 sequence is 16 residues long. V dropped 0 bases and J dropped 5; count of bases not matched to a gene: 5. The CDR3 reads CASSLAWRGGHNEQFF. CDR3 nucleotides: TGTGCCAGCAGCTTAGCGTGGCGGGGGGGGCACAATGAGCAGTTCTTC.

The chain is built from TRBV5-1 and TRBJ2-1, with D possibly matching TRBD2 (5 bases). The germline gives CDR1 SGHRS, CDR2 YFSETQ. The CDR3 is 14 residues long. V dropped 2 bases and J dropped 9 bases, with 15 bases sitting between them. The CDR3 spells CASSLRGRGSEQFF. CDR3 nucleotide sequence: TGCGCCAGCAGCTTACGTGGGAGAGGTAGTGAGCAGTTCTTC.

This clone was found once. The genes are TRBV19 and TRBJ1-5, with a tentative D call TRBD1 (5 bases). Germline values: CDR1 LNHDA, CDR2 SQIVND (reference sequence). The CDR3 is 15 amino acids. The V gene lost 5 bases and the J gene lost 7 bases, with 18 bases spanning the gap. This chain's CDR3 is CASSLGWGGDQPQHF. DNA of the CDR3: TGTGCCAGTAGTTTAGGTTGGGGGGGTGACCAGCCCCAGCATTTT.

The V and J genes are TRBV19 and TRBJ2-4; D perhaps matches TRBD1 (6 bases). The length of the CDR3 is 13 residues. V lost 9 bases, J lost 2 bases, and 11 bases lay in between. CDR1 is LNHDA, CDR2 SQIVND, per germline (reference sequence). In DNA form, the CDR3 reads TGTGCCAGCGCACAGGGAACCAAAAACATTCAGTACTTC. Its translation is CASAQGTKNIQYF. Full variable domain (outside the CDR3, taken from reference TRBV19 and TRBJ2-4): DGGITQSPKYLFRKEGQNVTLSCEQNLNHDAMYWYRQDPGQGLRLIYYSQIVNDFQKGDIAEGYSVSREKKESFPLTVTSAQKNPTAFYLCASAQGTKNIQYFGAGTRLSVL.

The J gene is TRBJ2-1, the V gene TRBV7-2; no clear D. Trimming shortened V by 1 base and J by 9 bases, and 10 bases separated the two germline ends. Germline CDR1 reads SGHTA; CDR2 reads FQGNSA. CDR3 length: 13 residues. The CDR3, as DNA: TGTGCCAGCAGCTTAGTGTTTTTAATTGAGCAGTTCTTC. As protein: CASSLVFLIEQFF.

The genes are TRBV5-1 and TRBJ1-2, with 9 bases matching TRBD1. Looked up from germline, CDR1 is SGHRS and CDR2 is YFSETQ. The CDR3 contains 14 residues. V was clipped by 0 bases and J by 7 bases; unmatched bases: 4. The CDR3 sequence is CASSLEGQGAGYTF. CDR3 DNA: TGCGCCAGCAGCTTGGAGGGACAGGGTGCTGGCTACACCTTC. The variable domain in full, with the rest retrieved from reference TRBV5-1 and TRBJ1-2, is KAGVTQTPRYLIKTRGQQVTLSCSPISGHRSVSWYQQTPGQGLQFLFEYFSETQRNKGNFPGRFSGRQFSNSRSEMNVSTLELGDSALYLCASSLEGQGAGYTFGSGTRLTVV.